This TCR beta chain was identified during a study of cytomegalovirus exposure and HLA in healthy donors. Study-wide findings and caveats: While the bulk of TCR sequences proved rare, some public TCRs turned up in many donors. Previous analysis showed most TCR beta V segments were productive about 87% or about 30% of the time.

The CDR3 is 15 residues long. Germline-derived CDR1 and CDR2 are SNHLY and FYNNEI. The ends were cut back, 6 bases at V and 0 bases at J, with 12 bases in the middle. The PCR used 60 Vbeta and 13 Jbeta primers. The method was immunoSEQ multiplex PCR; TCRdb's version includes in-frame clones alone and lacks a portion of them. The data show around 200,000 clones, around 86% seen once. As to this clone: Its target is unknown. This same CDR3 is encoded by further DNA sequences in the sample.

The receptor was derived from a woman aged 18-30 years in good health and CMV-seronegative. Sequencing was performed on PBMCs. The chain joins TRBV2 to TRBJ2-4, with D possibly matching TRBD1 (6 bases). CDR3 bases: TGTGCCAGCAGGGAGGACAGTCTAGCCAAAAACATTCAGTACTTC. It is translated as CASREDSLAKNIQYF. Full variable domain (remainder filled in from reference TRBV2 and TRBJ2-4): EPEVTQTPSHQVTQMGQEVILRCVPISNHLYFYWYRQILGQKVEFLVSFYNNEISEKSEIFDDQFSVERPDGSNFTLKIRSTKLEDSAMYFCASREDSLAKNIQYFGAGTRLSVL.